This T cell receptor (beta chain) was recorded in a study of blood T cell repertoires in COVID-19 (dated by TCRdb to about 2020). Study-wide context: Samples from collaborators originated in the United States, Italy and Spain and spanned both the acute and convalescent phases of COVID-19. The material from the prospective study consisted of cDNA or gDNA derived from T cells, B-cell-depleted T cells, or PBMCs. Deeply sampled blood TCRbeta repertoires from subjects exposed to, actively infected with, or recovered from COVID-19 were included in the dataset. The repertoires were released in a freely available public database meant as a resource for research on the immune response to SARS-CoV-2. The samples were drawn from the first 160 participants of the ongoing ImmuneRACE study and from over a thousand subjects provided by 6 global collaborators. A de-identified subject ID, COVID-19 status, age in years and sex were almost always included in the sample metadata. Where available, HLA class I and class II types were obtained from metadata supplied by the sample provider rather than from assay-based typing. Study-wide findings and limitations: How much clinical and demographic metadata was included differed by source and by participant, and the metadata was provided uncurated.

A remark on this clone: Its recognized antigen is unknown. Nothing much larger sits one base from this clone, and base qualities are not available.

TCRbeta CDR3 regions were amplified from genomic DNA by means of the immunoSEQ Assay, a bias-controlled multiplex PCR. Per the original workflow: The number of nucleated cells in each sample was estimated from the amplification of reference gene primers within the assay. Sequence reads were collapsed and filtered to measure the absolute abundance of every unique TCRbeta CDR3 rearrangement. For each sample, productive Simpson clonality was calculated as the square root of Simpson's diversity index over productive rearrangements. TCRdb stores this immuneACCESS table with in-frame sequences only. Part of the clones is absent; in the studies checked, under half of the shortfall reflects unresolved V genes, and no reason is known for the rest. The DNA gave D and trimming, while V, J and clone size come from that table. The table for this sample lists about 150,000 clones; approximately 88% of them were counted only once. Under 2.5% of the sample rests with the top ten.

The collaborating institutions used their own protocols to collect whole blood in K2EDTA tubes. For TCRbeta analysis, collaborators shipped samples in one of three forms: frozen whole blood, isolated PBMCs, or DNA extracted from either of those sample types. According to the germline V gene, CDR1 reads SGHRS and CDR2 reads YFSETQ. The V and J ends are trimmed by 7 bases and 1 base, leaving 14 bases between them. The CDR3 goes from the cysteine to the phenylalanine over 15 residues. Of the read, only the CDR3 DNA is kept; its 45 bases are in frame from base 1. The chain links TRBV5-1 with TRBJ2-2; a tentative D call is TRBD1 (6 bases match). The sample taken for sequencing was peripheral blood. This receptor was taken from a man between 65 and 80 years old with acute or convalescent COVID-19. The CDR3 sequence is CASGSGTLNTGELFF. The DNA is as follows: TGCGCCAGCGGGTCCGGGACACTGAACACCGGGGAGCTGTTTTTT. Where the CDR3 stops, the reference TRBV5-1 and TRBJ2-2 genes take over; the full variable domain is KAGVTQTPRYLIKTRGQQVTLSCSPISGHRSVSWYQQTPGQGLQFLFEYFSETQRNKGNFPGRFSGRQFSNSRSEMNVSTLELGDSALYLCASGSGTLNTGELFFGEGSRLTVL.